This T cell receptor beta chain is from a study of blood T cell repertoires in COVID-19. Study-level background: PBMCs, B-cell-depleted T cells, or T cells were the source of the cDNA or gDNA that made up the material.

The V and J ends lost 5 bases and 4 bases respectively, with 18 bases between them. Germline V gives CDR1 SGHTA, CDR2 FQGTGA. The CDR3 covers 16 residues. The table came from immunoSEQ multiplex PCR; TCRdb's copy has only in-frame clones and leaves some out. Of 120,000 to 150,000 clones in the sample, more than 60% were seen once. Sequenced sample: peripheral blood. The rearrangement links TRBV7-3 to TRBJ2-1; tentatively, D is TRBD2 (6 bases). This TCR derives from an elderly man with acute or convalescent COVID-19. CDR3 amino acids: CASSALGRSTYNEQFF. CDR3 DNA: TGTGCCAGCAGCGCCCTTGGGAGGTCAACTTACAATGAGCAGTTCTTC. The whole variable domain, filled in from reference TRBV7-3 and TRBJ2-1, reads GAGVSQTPSNKVTEKGKYVELRCDPISGHTALYWYRQSLGQGPEFLIYFQGTGAADDSGLPNDRFFAVRPEGSVSTLKIQRTERGDSAVYLCASSALGRSTYNEQFFGPGTRLTVL.